This T cell receptor (beta chain) was observed in a study of identical twins. Findings and caveats of the study: Models underpredicted monozygotic twin sharing of out-of-frame TCR alpha.

From the 5' RACE reads, TCRdb called clonotypes with MiXCR, one entry per CDR3 protein. This sample has approximately 230,000 distinct CDR3 sequences, with over 12% found just once. Trimming took 1 base from V and 0 from J, leaving 6 bases between them. The germline V gene has CDR1 DFQATT and CDR2 SNEGSKA (reference sequence). The CDR3 contains 14 residues. This clonotype was observed a few times. Its antigen is currently unknown. This chain connects TRBV20-1 to TRBJ1-4; D gene unclear. The receptor comes from a woman younger than 35 in good health. Specimen: memory (CD45RO+) T cells sorted from blood. This CDR3 reads CSARGGPTNEKLFF. The CDR3 DNA reads TGCAGTGCTAGAGGCGGCCCAACTAATGAAAAACTGTTTTTT.